This T cell receptor beta chain is drawn from a study of cytomegalovirus exposure and HLA in healthy donors (dated by TCRdb to between 2016 and 2019). For the study in its entirety: An earlier analysis of around 600 of the donors reported 250 to 300 Gb of sequence data and roughly 100 million unique TCR beta sequences from 150 million to 200 million T cells. Roughly 300 gigabases of sequencing data and around 90 million unique TCR sequences made up an early release that covered around 640 HLA-typed donors. The genetic ancestry cluster associated with self-reported Caucasian donors included about four fifths of the approximately 400 genotyped donors. The study aimed to test whether cataloging public T cell receptors could reveal signatures of past pathogen exposure. The study profiled the T cell repertoires of more than 500 subjects by immunosequencing and related them to cytomegalovirus serostatus. In addition to the first cohort of approximately 670 subjects, a separate validation cohort of approximately 120 different subjects was used. To predict cytomegalovirus infection status, the study brought together high-throughput TCR immunosequencing, statistical association of individual TCRs with disease status, and machine learning. In a later analysis, previously published TCR beta repertoires from 550 to 750 donors were re-analyzed and high-resolution HLA genotyping was added so that TCR occurrence patterns could be studied. In the later analysis, no new phenotypic data were used to find candidate immune exposures; instead, reliance was placed on TCR beta sequences and their occurrence across donors. In an earlier analysis of about 590 of the donors, high-throughput TCR beta sequencing was used to judge whether each TCR beta V gene segment behaved as functional or pseudogenic. Donor age, sex, ethnicity and CMV serostatus were collected together with the repertoire data. In a later genetic analysis, genome-wide SNP genotypes for about three fifths of the 666 donors were used, and that subset was treated as a discovery cohort. Every repertoire in the discovery cohort had been generated on one and the same sequencing platform. Both class I and class II loci were covered by HLA typing, at four-digit resolution. The number of typed donors differed by locus: about 629-640 for A, B, C, DRB1 and DQB1; some 500 for DQA1; some 610 for DPA1; and 450 to 480 for DPB1. About five DR-DQ haplotypes were treated as single units for association and clustering because of strong linkage in the cohort. Among roughly 400 genotyped donors of the cohort, an average of around 250,000 unique TCR beta nucleotide sequences was sequenced per donor, of which 15% to 20% were non-productive. The study at large found these results: Most TCR sequences were observed very rarely across donors, whereas some public TCRs were present in many individuals. In the study, about 150 TCR beta chains were listed as associated with cytomegalovirus. The only immune exposure information available for the cohort was CMV serostatus. Specific HLA alleles were associated with 15,000 to 20,000 TCR beta sequences at a false discovery rate of 0.05 in a later analysis. A later genetic analysis reported fewer N-insertions in productive TCRs among donors in an Asian-associated ancestry cluster than the roughly 690-donor mean. A later analysis found that TCR association rates varied across HLA loci, with DRB1 alleles showing the most associated TCRs and HLA-C alleles the fewest. Correlated functional status among segregating V segments might be attributable to linkage disequilibrium, but an unknown experimental factor could not be ruled out. Some IMGT-functional V segments, including TRBV6-2 and TRBV6-3, could not be told apart with the 87-base-pair reads, so those segments were excluded. A later genetic analysis associated a missense DCLRE1C variant with V-gene and J-gene trimming of TCR beta chains, and an independent cohort replicated the association. An earlier analysis of roughly 570 of the donors showed that most TCR beta V segments appeared in productive rearrangements either about 87% or about 30% of the time, which broadly matched IMGT annotations. In a later analysis, HLA-associated TCR beta chains were found to be more clonally expanded and to have lower generation probabilities than equally common non-associated chains. When HLA alleles, especially DR and DQ, strongly co-occurred, TCR associations were difficult to assign to individual alleles. Presence/absence analyses assumed roughly uniform sequencing depth across donors, an assumption that may not hold. A later analysis reported that several top co-occurrence clusters appeared linked to parvovirus B19, influenza, CMV and Epstein-Barr virus. Only TCR beta chains were sequenced in this cohort, and the absence of alpha or paired-chain data limited detectable features. The earlier analysis of fewer than 750 of the donors excluded roughly 17 rarely observed V segments, including chromosome 9 orphons, because counts were too low. A further reported finding was that TCR beta sequences accurately predicted the HLA-A and HLA-B alleles for most subjects in the first cohort. Because HLA typing was missing for some donors at each locus, association tests included only the typed subset. In vitro tests confirmed that a few of the cytomegalovirus-associated TCR beta chains recognize cytomegalovirus antigens. It was suggested by the authors that the approach could potentially be generalized to other disease states and immunological phenotypes. The classifier was reported to diagnose cytomegalovirus status with high specificity and sensitivity in both the original and validation cohorts. A cluster of highly shared sequence variants was judged likely to be a technical artifact of the sequencing pipeline. In a later analysis, most CMV-associated TCR beta chains were found to appear HLA-restricted, with HLA associations seemingly driven largely by CMV exposure.

Taken from cysteine to phenylalanine, the CDR3 has 18 residues. Kept here is only the CDR3 DNA, which spans 54 bases and is read in frame from base 1. The cohort was made up of 500 to 800 healthy bone marrow donors. At the time of sampling, all cohort members were nominally healthy, though unrecorded immune exposures were likely present. The donor was CMV seronegative and belonged to the group of 352 seronegative cohort members. A peripheral blood sample was collected from each donor, and TCR beta sequencing was performed on peripheral blood mononuclear cells. Genomic DNA extraction from the blood cell samples was performed with the Qiagen DNeasy Blood Extraction Kit. Receptor libraries were prepared by the immunoSEQ multiplex PCR assay. For the multiplex PCR, a mixture combining 60 forward primers for TCR Vbeta segments and 13 reverse primers for TCR Jbeta segments was used. The CDR3 region of rearranged TCR beta genes was amplified from genomic DNA with a multiplex PCR assay. The amplified TCR beta libraries were sequenced on the Illumina HiSeq System as 87-base-pair reads. For the original study's pipeline: A later analysis counted 65 million to 90 million unique TCR beta chains across the 550 to 800 repertoires, and some 11 million of these chains were shared by at least two donors. A nearest-neighbor algorithm error-corrected the raw reads and collapsed the reads into unique sequences, merging closely related sequences to remove PCR and sequencing errors. To assign V, D and J gene segments, CDR3 sequences were aligned to IMGT reference sequences. For a sequence to be retained, at least a six-nucleotide match to both a V gene segment and a J gene segment was required. A rearrangement was called productive if the CDR3 had no stop codons and remained in frame with V and J, and every other rearrangement was called non-productive. CDR3 was defined by IMGT convention, running from the second conserved V-encoded cysteine to the conserved J-encoded phenylalanine. In an earlier analysis of more than 550 of the donors, sequences lacking an unambiguous match to a single V gene segment were excluded. An earlier analysis of around 600 of the donors classified V segments as functional when productive rearrangements were above 56.7% and as segregating when the standard deviation between donors was above 5%. To diagnose cytomegalovirus status from the catalog of TCR beta chain sequences, a statistical classification framework was built. V and J gene assignment, in a later analysis, came from comparing TCR nucleotide sequences with IMGT/GENE-DB human TR gene sequences. In a later analysis, CDR3 sequences and most-parsimonious VDJ recombination scenarios were assigned using the TCRdist pipeline. In a later analysis, each TCR beta chain was defined by its CDR3 amino acid sequence together with its V-gene family, and reads lacking a unique V-gene family were excluded. To address suspected cross-contamination and a sequencing artifact, a later analysis removed approximately 600 highly shared, low-generation-probability nucleotide sequences. In a later analysis, a clonal expansion index for each public chain was calculated from normalized within-repertoire ranks of inferred template counts. In a later analysis, generation probabilities were computed with a VDJ recombination model fitted to out-of-frame rearrangements, and the resulting probabilities were checked against IGoR. A later analysis scored TCR-TCR, TCR-HLA and TCR-CMV co-occurrence with hypergeometric tests, applying a repertoire-size bias correction to TCR pairs. In a later analysis, false discovery rates were estimated by permuting HLA or CMV assignments 20 times. A later analysis grouped co-occurring TCRs with DBSCAN, adding TCRdist sequence similarity when clustering within HLA-allele-positive subsets. Co-occurrence clustering excluded repertoires with fewer than 30,000 or more than 120,000 public chains, plus five with anomalous nucleotide sharing. TCRdb took over this immuneACCESS table, retaining in-frame rearrangements with V and J assigned. Such tables are incomplete; in checked studies, under half of the missing clones stem from an unresolved V gene, and the remainder is unexplained. V and J calls plus clone size are reproduced from that table; the DNA served to infer D and trimming. The sample table holds 230,000 or so clones, of which about 93% were seen once. Of the sample, less than 2% falls within the top ten clones.

With respect to this clone: Its antigen is unknown. No qualities accompany the bases; no much larger clone lies one base away.

Input material: PBMCs. The chain links TRBV12-2 with TRBJ2-1; the DNA was not used to check the table's D call, TRBD2. TRBV12-2 is classified as a pseudogene. The sequence was collected from a girl aged 2 to 10 in good health and CMV-seronegative. CDR3 loop: CASRLLASGSCDYNEQFF. The sequenced DNA: TGTGCAAGTCGCTTACTGGCTAGCGGGAGTTGTGATTACAATGAGCAGTTCTTC.